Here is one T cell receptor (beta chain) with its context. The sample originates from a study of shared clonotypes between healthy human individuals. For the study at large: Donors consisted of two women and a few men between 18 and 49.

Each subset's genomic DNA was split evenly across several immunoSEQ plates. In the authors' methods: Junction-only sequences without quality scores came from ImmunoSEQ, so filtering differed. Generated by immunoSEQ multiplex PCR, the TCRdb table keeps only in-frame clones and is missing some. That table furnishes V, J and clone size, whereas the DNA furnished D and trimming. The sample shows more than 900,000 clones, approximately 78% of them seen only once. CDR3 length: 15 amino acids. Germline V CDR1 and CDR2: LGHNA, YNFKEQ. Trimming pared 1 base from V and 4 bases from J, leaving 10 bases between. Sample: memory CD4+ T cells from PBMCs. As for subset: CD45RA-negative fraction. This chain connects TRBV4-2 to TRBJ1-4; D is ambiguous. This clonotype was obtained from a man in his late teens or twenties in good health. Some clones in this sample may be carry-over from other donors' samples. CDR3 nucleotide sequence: TGTGCCAGCAGCCAAGCCCGGGCGGTTAATGAAAAACTGTTTTTT. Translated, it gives CASSQARAVNEKLFF.